These T cell receptor beta chains were read from a single sample in a study of T cells in tumors after PD-1 blockade. TCRdb keeps only in-frame clones here, not all; method: immunoSEQ multiplex PCR. The sample has 54,000 or so clones; around three quarters are singletons. The material sequenced was PBMCs, taken before anti-PD-1 treatment. The receptors derive from a human donor with basal cell carcinoma. Each CDR3 is given with its conserved first and last residue. A D gene is named only where the DNA matches it firmly. Clone sizes are given selectively: once, few, many, or a class where the clone is expanded.

v_call,j_call,clone_size,d_call,cdr3_length,cdr3_aa,cdr3_nt
TRBV30,TRBJ2-1,few,TRBD2,16,CALGQGGTSGDDEQFF,TGTGCCTTGGGGCAGGGAGGCACTAGCGGGGACGATGAGCAGTTCTTC
TRBV19,TRBJ2-7,-,-,13,CASSIATSYEQYF,TGTGCCAGTAGTATCGCTACCTCCTACGAGCAGTACTTC
TRBV5-5,TRBJ2-7,-,TRBD1,18,CASSFERDRGSDRYEQYF,TGTGCCAGCAGCTTCGAGCGGGACAGGGGGTCAGACCGCTACGAGCAGTACTTC
TRBV4-2,TRBJ1-3,-,TRBD1,16,CASSLHDRDSGNTIYF,TGTGCCAGCAGCCTGCATGACAGGGACTCTGGAAACACCATATATTTT
TRBV6-6,TRBJ1-2,few,-,14,CASSYYAGDYGYTF,TGTGCCAGCAGTTACTATGCAGGGGACTATGGCTACACCTTC
TRBV19,TRBJ2-3,-,TRBD2,18,CATGPGVAGPVTPDTQYF,TGTGCCACGGGGCCGGGGGTAGCGGGGCCCGTAACCCCAGATACGCAGTATTTT
TRBV29-1,TRBJ2-3,-,-,12,CSVLEGTDTQYF,TGCAGCGTTTTAGAGGGCACAGATACGCAGTATTTT
TRBV19,TRBJ2-7,-,-,15,CASRPTRGTSYEQYF,TGTGCCAGTAGGCCAACTAGGGGGACCTCCTACGAGCAGTACTTC
TRBV7-8,TRBJ1-4,-,-,16,CASSSNRVATNEKLFF,TGTGCCAGCAGTTCCAACAGGGTTGCAACTAATGAAAAACTGTTTTTT
TRBV12-5,TRBJ2-7,-,-,15,CASGPTRGDTYEQYF,TGTGCTAGTGGCCCAACCCGCGGGGATACGTACGAGCAGTACTTC
TRBV5-1,TRBJ2-3,-,-,13,CASSQGPRDTQYF,TGCGCCAGCAGTCAGGGGCCGAGGGATACGCAGTATTTT
TRBV7-8,TRBJ2-1,-,-,15,CASSLGLDSYNEQFF,TGTGCCAGCAGCTTAGGTCTGGACAGTTACAATGAGCAGTTCTTC
TRBV6-5,TRBJ1-6,-,TRBD1,14,CASSMGQGNSPLHF,TGTGCCAGCAGTATGGGACAGGGTAATTCACCCCTCCACTTT
TRBV6-1,TRBJ1-2,once,-,14,CASSEGRTNYGYTF,TGTGCCAGCAGTGAAGGACGTACTAACTATGGCTACACCTTC
TRBV5-1,TRBJ1-4,-,-,13,CASSDGSNEKLFF,TGCGCCAGCTCGGACGGCTCTAATGAAAAACTGTTTTTT
TRBV30,TRBJ1-2,-,-,11,CAWSRSYGYTF,TGTGCCTGGAGTAGGAGCTATGGCTACACCTTC
TRBV2,TRBJ2-1,-,-,15,CASRLQGNAVNEQFF,TGTGCCAGCAGGCTGCAGGGGAACGCGGTCAATGAGCAGTTCTTC
TRBV19,TRBJ2-7,-,-,16,CASSLYHPMIDDEQYF,TGTGCCAGCTCCTTATACCACCCTATGATCGACGACGAGCAGTACTTC
TRBV30,TRBJ1-1,-,TRBD1,14,CAWSGRQGLPEAFF,TGTGCCTGGAGTGGCCGACAGGGCTTGCCTGAAGCTTTCTTT
TRBV2,TRBJ1-6,-,TRBD1,15,CASREGQRENSPLHF,TGTGCCAGCAGGGAGGGACAGAGGGAGAATTCACCCCTCCACTTT
TRBV30,TRBJ1-5,once,-,13,CAWTQDSNQPQHF,TGTGCCTGGACCCAGGACAGCAATCAGCCCCAGCATTTT
TRBV9,TRBJ1-1,-,-,14,CASSVGQVNTEAFF,TGTGCCAGCAGCGTAGGACAGGTGAACACTGAAGCTTTCTTT
TRBV5-6,TRBJ1-2,once,-,13,CASSLLTADGYTF,TGTGCCAGCAGCTTGCTGACGGCAGATGGCTACACCTTC
TRBV5-5,TRBJ2-7,once,TRBD2,13,CASSSAGAYEQYF,TGTGCCAGCAGCTCAGCGGGGGCCTACGAGCAGTACTTC
TRBV19,TRBJ1-6,-,-,13,CASSPDSNSPLHF,TGTGCCAGTAGTCCGGACAGTAATTCACCCCTCCACTTT
TRBV30,TRBJ1-3,-,-,11,CAGKGGNTIYF,TGTGCCGGAAAGGGGGGTAACACCATATATTTT
TRBV29-1,TRBJ2-3,-,TRBD2,16,CSVPSERGLSGDTQYF,TGCAGCGTGCCAAGCGAGCGGGGTCTTTCTGGGGATACGCAGTATTTT
TRBV20-1,TRBJ2-4,-,TRBD1,14,CSASNRGAKNIQYF,TGCAGTGCTAGTAACAGGGGGGCAAAAAACATTCAGTACTTC
TRBV2,TRBJ1-2,-,TRBD1,16,CASSEVPGQGSNGYTF,TGTGCCAGCAGTGAAGTGCCGGGACAGGGTTCTAATGGCTACACCTTC
TRBV15,TRBJ1-2,-,-,15,CATSREAEANYGYTF,TGTGCCACCAGCAGAGAGGCAGAGGCTAACTATGGCTACACCTTC
TRBV7-6,TRBJ1-3,-,TRBD1,17,CASSPMGRGLSGNTIYF,TGTGCCAGCAGCCCCATGGGCAGGGGGCTATCAGGAAACACCATATATTTT
TRBV2,TRBJ2-1,-,TRBD1,15,CASSGQGRSYNEQFF,TGTGCCAGCAGTGGACAGGGGAGGTCCTACAATGAGCAGTTCTTC
TRBV21-1,TRBJ2-2,-,-,13,CASSRTLTGELFF,TGTGCCAGCAGCCGGACCCTCACCGGGGAGCTGTTTTTT
TRBV7-3,TRBJ2-3,few,-,13,CASSLDISGTQYF,TGTGCCAGCAGCTTAGATATCAGCGGTACGCAGTATTTT
TRBV5-6,TRBJ2-7,-,-,16,CASSYFSTVFPYEQYF,TGTGCCAGCAGCTATTTTTCGACAGTTTTCCCCTACGAGCAGTACTTC
TRBV5-6,TRBJ2-7,-,TRBD2,19,CASSLSLAGPRAYSYEQYF,TGTGCCAGCAGCTTGTCACTAGCGGGGCCACGAGCCTACTCCTACGAGCAGTACTTC
TRBV18,TRBJ2-7,-,TRBD1,15,CASSPTTGKGYEQYF,TGTGCCAGCTCACCAACGACAGGGAAAGGCTACGAGCAGTACTTC
TRBV18,TRBJ2-5,once,-,14,CASSPNIGQETQYF,TGTGCCAGCTCACCAAACATCGGCCAAGAGACCCAGTACTTC
TRBV7-9,TRBJ2-2,-,-,14,CASSFRANTGELFF,TGTGCCAGCAGCTTTAGGGCTAACACCGGGGAGCTGTTTTTT
TRBV4-1,TRBJ2-5,-,-,15,CASSQVLTVQETQYF,TGCGCCAGCAGCCAAGTTTTAACAGTACAAGAGACCCAGTACTTC
TRBV7-8,TRBJ2-3,-,TRBD2,15,CASRPSGGGTDTQYF,TGTGCCAGCAGGCCTAGCGGGGGTGGCACAGATACGCAGTATTTT
TRBV6-6,TRBJ1-1,large,TRBD1,15,CASSFGTAANTEAFF,TGTGCCAGCAGTTTCGGGACAGCCGCGAACACTGAAGCTTTCTTT
TRBV19,TRBJ1-1,-,TRBD1,18,CASSIRTGPTKRSTEAFF,TGTGCCAGTAGTATAAGGACAGGTCCTACAAAACGAAGCACTGAAGCTTTCTTT
TRBV5-6,TRBJ1-2,-,TRBD1,14,CASSQARGLLGYTF,TGTGCCAGCAGCCAGGCAAGGGGGCTGTTGGGCTACACCTTC
TRBV10-3,TRBJ1-4,-,TRBD1,13,CASTGGSNEKLFF,TGTGCCAGCACAGGGGGTTCTAATGAAAAACTGTTTTTT
TRBV12-5,TRBJ2-3,-,TRBD1,14,CASGLYRGADTQYF,TGTGCTAGTGGTTTGTACAGGGGGGCAGATACGCAGTATTTT
TRBV25-1,TRBJ1-1,-,TRBD1,14,CASRQTGSGTEAFF,TGTGCCAGCAGGCAGACAGGGAGCGGCACTGAAGCTTTCTTT
TRBV20-1,TRBJ2-1,-,-,14,CSASHGGLYNEQFF,TGCAGTGCTAGTCACGGGGGCCTCTACAATGAGCAGTTCTTC
TRBV5-6,TRBJ2-7,once,-,13,CASSLGLFDEQYF,TGTGCCAGCAGCTTGGGGCTATTCGACGAGCAGTACTTC
TRBV15,TRBJ1-6,-,TRBD1,14,CATTADRDNSPLHF,TGTGCCACCACTGCGGACAGGGATAATTCACCCCTCCACTTT
TRBV3-1/TRBV3-2,TRBJ1-1,-,-,12,CASSRREGGAFF,TGTGCCAGCAGCCGGAGGGAAGGGGGAGCTTTCTTT
TRBV5-3,TRBJ2-4,once,-,15,CARSLGGEAKNIQYF,TGTGCCAGAAGCTTGGGCGGGGAAGCCAAAAACATTCAGTACTTC
TRBV4-1,TRBJ2-7,many,-,15,CASSQDLAPSREQYF,TGCGCCAGCAGCCAAGATTTGGCACCTTCGAGAGAGCAGTACTTC
TRBV11-1,TRBJ2-6,few,-,15,CASSLRGPGANVLTF,TGTGCCAGCAGCCTCCGGGGGCCTGGGGCCAACGTCCTGACTTTC
TRBV7-6,TRBJ2-6,-,-,14,CASSSGAGANVLTF,TGTGCCAGCAGCTCGGGGGCTGGGGCCAACGTCCTGACTTTC